This paragraph covers one TCR beta chain sequence. Its antigen is not known. No conserved phenylalanine or tryptophan ends this CDR3, so it is likely a read error. The data were obtained in a study of tumor-infiltrating lymphocytes in primary liver carcinoma. Overall study: Productive TCRbeta read yields ran from roughly 3.8 to 7.5 million per sample and were similar between tissues. Study-wide points: Just around 8-25% of top clones spanned all five tumor regions.

CDR1 is SGHNT and CDR2 is YYREEE in the germline V gene (reference sequence). This CDR3 has 15 amino acids. Co-extraction of RNA and DNA was performed on about 20-33 mg of unsorted bulk tissue. Sampling of every tumor involved five separate regions. These included the tumor centre. TCR beta cDNA was reverse-transcribed from roughly 520 ng of total RNA. The reaction used a constant-region primer and ProtoScript II reverse transcriptase. For TCR beta, libraries were produced by three nested multiplex PCR rounds using slightly modified ARM-PCR. Researchers ran the first two PCR rounds for 10 cycles each with TRBV1-TRBV30 forward primers and a C-beta reverse primer. MiXCR, run by TCRdb on the multiplex PCR reads, gives a single entry per CDR3 protein. Among around 190,000 distinct CDR3 sequences listed, around 81% were seen once.

The chain links TRBV5-4 to TRBJ2-1, with D possibly being TRBD2 (6 bases). What was sequenced was tumor tissue from primary liver carcinoma. The receptor's source is a man aged 35-49 years with primary liver carcinoma and hepatitis B virus infection. CDR3 DNA: TGTGCCATCAGCTGGGCTAGCAGGAGGGCCAATGAGCAGTTCATC. It specifies CAISWASRRANEQFI.